These T cell receptor beta chains were read from a single sample in a study of CD8+ T cells in alopecia areata. Assay: immunoSEQ multiplex PCR; the TCRdb copy retains only in-frame clones and omits some. The table lists some 200,000 clones, approximately 56% of them singletons. This specimen was CD4+ T cells sorted from blood, taken at week 4, from a patient treated with tofacitinib. These receptors originate from a human donor with alopecia areata. Each CDR3 is given with its conserved first and last residue. The D gene is left open where the match is weak. Some rows have no size entry. The others give once, few or many, or a class for an expanded clone.

j_call: TRBJ2-3
d_call: -
cdr3_length: 11
clone_size: -
v_call: TRBV25-1
cdr3_nt: TGTGCCAGCAGTGAGATAGGTACGCAGTATTTT
cdr3_aa: CASSEIGTQYF

j_call: TRBJ2-4
d_call: -
cdr3_length: 16
clone_size: few
v_call: TRBV28
cdr3_nt: TGTGCCAGCAGTTTTGTCCGGGTCATTGCCAAAAACATTCAGTACTTC
cdr3_aa: CASSFVRVIAKNIQYF

j_call: TRBJ2-1
d_call: TRBD2
cdr3_length: 14
clone_size: -
v_call: TRBV30
cdr3_nt: TGTGCCTGGAGTGTAGGTTGGCGGGGGGATGAGCAGTTCTTC
cdr3_aa: CAWSVGWRGDEQFF

j_call: TRBJ2-1
d_call: -
cdr3_length: 17
clone_size: few
v_call: TRBV28
cdr3_nt: TGTGCCAGCAGTTTATCCCTTGGGGCAAGCTCCTACAATGAGCAGTTCTTC
cdr3_aa: CASSLSLGASSYNEQFF

j_call: TRBJ1-1
d_call: -
cdr3_length: 15
clone_size: -
v_call: TRBV10-3
cdr3_nt: TGTGCCATCAGTGAGGCAACCCCAATTGGAACTGAAGCTTTCTTT
cdr3_aa: CAISEATPIGTEAFF

j_call: TRBJ1-2
d_call: TRBD1
cdr3_length: 15
clone_size: -
v_call: TRBV29-1
cdr3_nt: TGCAGCGTTGAAGATCCCCTCCGACAGGGGGGAGGCTACACCTTC
cdr3_aa: CSVEDPLRQGGGYTF

j_call: TRBJ2-5
d_call: TRBD2
cdr3_length: 16
clone_size: -
v_call: TRBV7-2
cdr3_nt: TGTGCCAGCAGCCCCACACCAGCGGGGGGCTCGGGGACCCAGTACTTC
cdr3_aa: CASSPTPAGGSGTQYF

j_call: TRBJ1-1
d_call: -
cdr3_length: 15
clone_size: few
v_call: TRBV30
cdr3_nt: TGTGCCTGGAGTGTACATTTACCCGGGAACACTGAAGCTTTCTTT
cdr3_aa: CAWSVHLPGNTEAFF

j_call: TRBJ1-1
d_call: -
cdr3_length: 15
clone_size: -
v_call: TRBV29-1
cdr3_nt: TGCAGCGTCCTCCCACCGATAAGAGGAAACACTGAAGCTTTCTTT
cdr3_aa: CSVLPPIRGNTEAFF

j_call: TRBJ2-5
d_call: -
cdr3_length: 15
clone_size: -
v_call: TRBV2
cdr3_nt: TGTGCCAGCAGTGAAGGAACATGGGACCAAGAGACCCAGTACTTC
cdr3_aa: CASSEGTWDQETQYF

j_call: TRBJ2-5
d_call: -
cdr3_length: 10
clone_size: few
v_call: TRBV18
cdr3_nt: TGTGCCAGCTCAGGAGAGACCCAGTACTTC
cdr3_aa: CASSGETQYF

j_call: TRBJ2-5
d_call: TRBD2
cdr3_length: 16
clone_size: -
v_call: TRBV30
cdr3_nt: TGTGCCTGGAGGGCCCTAGCGGGGGCCCTCCAAGAGACCCAGTACTTC
cdr3_aa: CAWRALAGALQETQYF

j_call: TRBJ2-7
d_call: -
cdr3_length: 16
clone_size: few
v_call: TRBV29-1
cdr3_nt: TGCAGCGTCGTCTCCCCCAGGGGGGCAAGCTCCTACGAGCAGTACTTC
cdr3_aa: CSVVSPRGASSYEQYF

j_call: TRBJ2-7
d_call: TRBD2
cdr3_length: 14
clone_size: few
v_call: TRBV7-2
cdr3_nt: TGTGCCAGCAGCTTCGGGACTATTGACTACGAGCAGTACTTC
cdr3_aa: CASSFGTIDYEQYF

j_call: TRBJ2-3
d_call: -
cdr3_length: 15
clone_size: -
v_call: TRBV29-1
cdr3_nt: TGCAGCGTTGAAGATCACGGGGCTCAAACAGATACGCAGTATTTT
cdr3_aa: CSVEDHGAQTDTQYF

j_call: TRBJ2-7
d_call: -
cdr3_length: 12
clone_size: -
v_call: TRBV4-2
cdr3_nt: TGTGCCAGCAGCCAAGGTACCTACGAGCAGTACTTC
cdr3_aa: CASSQGTYEQYF

j_call: TRBJ2-5
d_call: -
cdr3_length: 13
clone_size: -
v_call: TRBV29-1
cdr3_nt: TGCAGCGTTGAAGAACGCAGGGAGGTAGTCCAGTACTTC
cdr3_aa: CSVEERREVVQYF

j_call: TRBJ1-1
d_call: -
cdr3_length: 11
clone_size: -
v_call: TRBV20-1
cdr3_nt: TGCAGTGCCAAACCCGTCACTGAAGCTTTCTTT
cdr3_aa: CSAKPVTEAFF

j_call: TRBJ2-1
d_call: -
cdr3_length: 14
clone_size: -
v_call: TRBV9
cdr3_nt: TGTGCCAGCAGCGCCGGGACCCCGGACAATGAGCAGTTCTTC
cdr3_aa: CASSAGTPDNEQFF

j_call: TRBJ2-1
d_call: -
cdr3_length: 13
clone_size: -
v_call: TRBV11-1
cdr3_nt: TGTGCCAGCAGCTTAGGGTCCTACAATGAGCAGTTCTTC
cdr3_aa: CASSLGSYNEQFF

j_call: TRBJ2-1
d_call: -
cdr3_length: 13
clone_size: -
v_call: TRBV5-4
cdr3_nt: TGTGCCAGCAGCTTCCAGGGCCCGAATGAGCAGTTCTTC
cdr3_aa: CASSFQGPNEQFF

j_call: TRBJ2-7
d_call: -
cdr3_length: 13
clone_size: -
v_call: TRBV30
cdr3_nt: TGTGCCTGGAGTGCCGACAGGAACTACGAGCAGTACTTC
cdr3_aa: CAWSADRNYEQYF

j_call: TRBJ1-3
d_call: -
cdr3_length: 12
clone_size: -
v_call: TRBV30
cdr3_nt: TGTGCCTGGATCGAATCTGGAAACACCATATATTTT
cdr3_aa: CAWIESGNTIYF

j_call: TRBJ2-1
d_call: -
cdr3_length: 14
clone_size: few
v_call: TRBV10-3
cdr3_nt: TGTGCCATCCGAAATCAAACAGGGTACAATGAGCAGTTCTTC
cdr3_aa: CAIRNQTGYNEQFF

j_call: TRBJ2-6
d_call: -
cdr3_length: 18
clone_size: -
v_call: TRBV9
cdr3_nt: TGTGCCAGCAGCGGCGCACCGGGACGGTTCTCTGGGGCCAACGTCCTGACTTTC
cdr3_aa: CASSGAPGRFSGANVLTF

j_call: TRBJ2-7
d_call: -
cdr3_length: 15
clone_size: -
v_call: TRBV27
cdr3_nt: TGTGCCAGCAGTTTGTCCTCCGGGACACCCTCCGAGCAGTACTTC
cdr3_aa: CASSLSSGTPSEQYF

j_call: TRBJ2-7
d_call: -
cdr3_length: 14
clone_size: -
v_call: TRBV29-1
cdr3_nt: TGCAGCGTTACGGGACCGCCAAGCTCCTACGAGCAGTACTTC
cdr3_aa: CSVTGPPSSYEQYF

j_call: TRBJ1-2
d_call: TRBD1
cdr3_length: 14
clone_size: -
v_call: TRBV30
cdr3_nt: TGTGCCTCCCGGGAAGACAGGGGAAACTATGGCTACACCTTC
cdr3_aa: CASREDRGNYGYTF

j_call: TRBJ2-7
d_call: -
cdr3_length: 13
clone_size: once
v_call: TRBV15
cdr3_nt: TGTGCCACCAGCAGAGGGGCGACCTACGAGCAGTACTTC
cdr3_aa: CATSRGATYEQYF

j_call: TRBJ1-1
d_call: -
cdr3_length: 11
clone_size: -
v_call: TRBV29-1
cdr3_nt: TGCAGCGTTCAGCGGTCCAGGGGAGCTTTCTTT
cdr3_aa: CSVQRSRGAFF

j_call: TRBJ1-1
d_call: -
cdr3_length: 14
clone_size: -
v_call: TRBV5-4
cdr3_nt: TGTGCCAGCAGCTTGTGGAACAGGGTGAGGGAAGCTTTCTTT
cdr3_aa: CASSLWNRVREAFF

j_call: TRBJ2-1
d_call: -
cdr3_length: 13
clone_size: -
v_call: TRBV4-3
cdr3_nt: TGCGCCAGCAGCCAAGATCGACTAGGTCATGAGTTCTTC
cdr3_aa: CASSQDRLGHEFF